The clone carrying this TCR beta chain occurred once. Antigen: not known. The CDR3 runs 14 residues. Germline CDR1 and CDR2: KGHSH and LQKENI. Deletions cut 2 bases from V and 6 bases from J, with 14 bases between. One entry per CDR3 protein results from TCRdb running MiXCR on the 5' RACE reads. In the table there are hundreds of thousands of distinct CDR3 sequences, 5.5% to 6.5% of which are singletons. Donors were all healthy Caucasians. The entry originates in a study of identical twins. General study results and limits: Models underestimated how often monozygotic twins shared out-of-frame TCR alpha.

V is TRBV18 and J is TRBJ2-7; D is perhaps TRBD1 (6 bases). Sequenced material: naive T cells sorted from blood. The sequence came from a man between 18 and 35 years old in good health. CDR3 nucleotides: TGTGCCAGCTCACCAGTGTCAGGGGTTGGCGAGCAGTACTTC. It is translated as CASSPVSGVGEQYF.